These 2 T cell receptor beta chains were all obtained from the same sample, sequenced in a study of control samples from healthy donors and cancer patients. Produced via immunoSEQ multiplex PCR; TCRdb's table is partial and in-frame only. Of some 65,000 clones detected, more than 80% appear once; the ten largest clones hold about 3%. The sequenced sample was PBMCs. These TCRs come from a woman in her 50s with lung cancer.

This clone turned up a few times. CDR3 in DNA: TGCGCCAGCAGTGAGGCTGCCTACTACGAGCAGTACTTC. It is translated as CASSEAAYYEQYF. The gene calls are TRBV10-1 and TRBJ2-7; D remains ambiguous. Germline-derived CDR1 and CDR2 are WNHNN and SYGVQD (reference sequence). The CDR3 covers 13 residues. The germline V and J ends were trimmed by 2 bases and 3 bases, with 8 bases remaining between them.

The gene calls are TRBV28 and TRBJ1-1; D unresolved. CDR3 length equals 12 residues. V lost 3 bases and J 1 base, leaving 3 bases between the germline ends. Germline V gives CDR1 MDHEN, CDR2 SYDVKM. The CDR3 sequence is CASSLWNTEAFF. CDR3 nucleotides: TGTGCCAGCAGTTTGTGGAACACTGAAGCTTTCTTT.